These 4 T cell receptor beta chains came from one sample sequenced in a study of T cell responses to AZD1222 COVID-19 vaccine (dated by TCRdb to the early 2020s). Library method: the immunoSEQ multiplex PCR assay. TCRdb provides this immuneACCESS table in a form limited to in-frame rearrangements. Some clones are lacking; in checked studies, under half of them reflect an unresolved V gene, and why the rest are absent is not known. The sample profile shows under 120,000 clones; around 96% of them were found once. The leading ten clones occupy about 2.2% of the sample. This sample's time point label indicates: baseline before first vaccination. The specimen was peripheral blood, collected on day 0 of AZD1222 vaccination. Receptor source: an adult in good health.

V usage is TRBV7-9 and J usage is TRBJ2-7; D gene ambiguous. The CDR3 length is 11 residues. CDR1 is SEHNR and CDR2 is FQNEAQ in the germline V gene (reference sequence). Trimming pared 5 bases from V and 2 bases from J, leaving 4 bases between. Written as DNA, the CDR3 is TGTGCCAGCAGCGCGGCCTACGAGCAGTACTTC. Its translation is CASSAAYEQYF.

CDR3 DNA: TGTGCCAGCAGCCAAGATCCTACCGGGGGCGGTCCCTATGGCTACACCTTC. Encoded protein: CASSQDPTGGGPYGYTF. This chain connects TRBV4-2 to TRBJ1-2; a weak D match, TRBD1 (6 bases). Germline values: CDR1 LGHNA, CDR2 YNFKEQ. Trimming removed 0 bases at V and 4 bases at J, with 18 bases between. The length of the CDR3 is 17 residues.

J is TRBJ1-1 and V is TRBV3-1 (or the pseudogene TRBV3-2); the D gene is possibly TRBD1 (6 bases). The CDR3 sequence is 14 residues long. Per germline, CDR1 LGHDT and CDR2 YNNKEL (reference sequence). V lost 1 base and J 3 bases, leaving 9 bases between the germline ends. The DNA of the CDR3 is TGTGCCAGCAGCCAAGTGGGGGCGGACACTGAAGCTTTCTTT. It translates to CASSQVGADTEAFF.

This chain joins TRBV7-9 and TRBJ1-3, with a possible D match to TRBD1 (5 bases). The ends were cut back, 10 bases at V and 8 bases at J, with 18 bases in the middle. Germline V gene data show CDR1 as SEHNR and CDR2 as FQNEAQ (reference sequence). There are 13 residues in the CDR3. The CDR3 is CAIPGGRPDTIYF. The CDR3 coding sequence is TGTGCCATCCCTGGGGGGAGGCCGGACACCATATATTTT.